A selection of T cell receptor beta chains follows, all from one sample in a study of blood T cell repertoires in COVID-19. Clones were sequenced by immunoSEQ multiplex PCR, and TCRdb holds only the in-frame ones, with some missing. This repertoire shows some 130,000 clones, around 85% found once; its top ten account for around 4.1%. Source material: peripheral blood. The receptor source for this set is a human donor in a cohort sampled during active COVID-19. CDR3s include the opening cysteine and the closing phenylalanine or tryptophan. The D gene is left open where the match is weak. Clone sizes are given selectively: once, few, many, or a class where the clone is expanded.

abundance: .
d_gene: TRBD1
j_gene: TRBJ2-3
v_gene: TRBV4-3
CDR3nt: TGCGCCAGCAGCCAAGAAGGGGGCTGGGCAGATACGCAGTATTTT
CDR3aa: CASSQEGGWADTQYF

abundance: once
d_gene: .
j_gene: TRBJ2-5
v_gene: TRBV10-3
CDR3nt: TGTGCCATCAGGTCGGACAGCCAGGGAGAGACCCAGTACTTC
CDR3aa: CAIRSDSQGETQYF

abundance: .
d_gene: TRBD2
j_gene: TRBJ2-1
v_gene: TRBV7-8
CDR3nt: TGTGCCAGCAGCTTAACGGGGTCTAGCGGGAGGGGGGAGCAGTTCTTC
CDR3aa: CASSLTGSSGRGEQFF

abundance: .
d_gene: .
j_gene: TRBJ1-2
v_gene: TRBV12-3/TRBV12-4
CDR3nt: TGTGCCAGCAGAAGAGAGGGAAACTATGGCTACACCTTC
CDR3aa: CASRREGNYGYTF

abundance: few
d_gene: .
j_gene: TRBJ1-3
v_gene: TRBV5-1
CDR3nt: TGCGCCAGCAGCGGTGAACAGGTCCGTGGAAACACCATATATTTT
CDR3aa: CASSGEQVRGNTIYF

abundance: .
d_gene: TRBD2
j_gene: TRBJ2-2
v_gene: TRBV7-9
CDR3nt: TGTGCCAGCAGCGGAAGGTCTTTACTAGCGGGCATGAACACCGGGGAGCTGTTTTTT
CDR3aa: CASSGRSLLAGMNTGELFF

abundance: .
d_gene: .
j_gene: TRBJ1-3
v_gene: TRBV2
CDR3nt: TGTGCCAGCAGCGTCGGGGGTCGGAACACCATATATTTT
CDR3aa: CASSVGGRNTIYF

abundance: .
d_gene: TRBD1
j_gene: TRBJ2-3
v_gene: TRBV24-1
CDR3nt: TGTGCCACCAGTGATCCAGGGGGTGTAGTCCTTGCAGATACGCAGTATTTT
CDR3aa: CATSDPGGVVLADTQYF

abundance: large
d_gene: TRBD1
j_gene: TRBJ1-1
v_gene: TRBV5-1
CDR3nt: TGCGCCAGCAGTGACAGGGGGCCCACTGAAGCTTTCTTT
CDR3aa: CASSDRGPTEAFF

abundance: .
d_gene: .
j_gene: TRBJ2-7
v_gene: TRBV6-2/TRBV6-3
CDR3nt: TGTGCCAGCAGTTATGCAGGGTATGTCGACGAGCAGTACTTC
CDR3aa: CASSYAGYVDEQYF

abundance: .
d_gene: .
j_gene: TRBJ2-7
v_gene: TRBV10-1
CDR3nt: TGCGCCAGCAGGGACTGTTACGAGCAGTACTTC
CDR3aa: CASRDCYEQYF

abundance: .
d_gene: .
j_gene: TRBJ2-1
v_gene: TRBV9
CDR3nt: TGTGCCAGCAGCGTAGGTCGGGATGAGCAGTTCTTC
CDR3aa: CASSVGRDEQFF

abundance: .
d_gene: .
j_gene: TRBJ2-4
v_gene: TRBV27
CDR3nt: TGTGCCAGCAGTTTTGATAGGGGGACGGACATTCAGTACTTC
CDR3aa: CASSFDRGTDIQYF

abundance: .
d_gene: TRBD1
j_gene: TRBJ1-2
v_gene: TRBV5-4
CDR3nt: TGTGCCAGCAGCTTGGGTTCGGGACAGGGAGATGGCTACACCTTC
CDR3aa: CASSLGSGQGDGYTF

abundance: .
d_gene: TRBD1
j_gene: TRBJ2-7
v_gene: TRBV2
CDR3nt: TGTGCCACGGACAGGGGACAGTACGAGCAGTACTTC
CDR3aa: CATDRGQYEQYF

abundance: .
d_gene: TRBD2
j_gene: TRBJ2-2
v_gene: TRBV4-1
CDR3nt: TGCGCCAGCAGCCAAGAATCCGGGACTACTTATAGCACCGGGGAGCTGTTTTTT
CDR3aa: CASSQESGTTYSTGELFF

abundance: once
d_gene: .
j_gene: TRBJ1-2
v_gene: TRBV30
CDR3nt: TGTGCCTGGAGTGGCGATATTGGGGGGGCGAGGGGCTACACCTTC
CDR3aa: CAWSGDIGGARGYTF

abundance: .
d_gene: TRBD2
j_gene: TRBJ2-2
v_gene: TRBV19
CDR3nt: TGTGCCAGTGAGAGCGGGGGGGCCTTTGGCGGGGAGCTGTTTTTT
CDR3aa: CASESGGAFGGELFF

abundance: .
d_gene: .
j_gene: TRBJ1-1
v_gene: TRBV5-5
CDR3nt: TGTGCCAGCAGCTACGCAGATAACACTGAAGCTTTCTTT
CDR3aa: CASSYADNTEAFF

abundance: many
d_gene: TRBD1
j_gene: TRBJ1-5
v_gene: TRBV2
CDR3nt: TGTGCCAGCAGTTATCCCGGGACAGGTGGAAATCAGCCCCAGCATTTT
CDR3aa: CASSYPGTGGNQPQHF

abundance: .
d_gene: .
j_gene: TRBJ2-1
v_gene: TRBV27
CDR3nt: TGTGCCAGCAGTTTAACTCAGGGAAGCTCCTACAATGAGCAGTTCTTC
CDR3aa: CASSLTQGSSYNEQFF

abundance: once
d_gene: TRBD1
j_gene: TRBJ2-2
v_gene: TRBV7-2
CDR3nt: TGTGCCAGCAGCCCCGGACAGGTTAACACCGGGGAGCTGTTTTTT
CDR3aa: CASSPGQVNTGELFF

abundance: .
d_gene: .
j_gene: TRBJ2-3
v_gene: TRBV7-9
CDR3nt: TGTGCCAGCAGCCCCTCGACAGGGACTCACACAGATACGCAGTATTTT
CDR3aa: CASSPSTGTHTDTQYF

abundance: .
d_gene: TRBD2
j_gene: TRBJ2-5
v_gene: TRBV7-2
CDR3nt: TGTGCCAGCACCCGGAGGTGGCGGGGGGCGACCCAAGAGACCCAGTACTTC
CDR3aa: CASTRRWRGATQETQYF

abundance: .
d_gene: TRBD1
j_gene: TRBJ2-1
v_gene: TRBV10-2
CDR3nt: TGCGCCAGCAGTGAAACAGGGGGGAGAGATGAGCAGTTCTTC
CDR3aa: CASSETGGRDEQFF

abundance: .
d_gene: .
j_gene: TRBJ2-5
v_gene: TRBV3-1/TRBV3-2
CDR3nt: TGTGCCAGCCGCAGTTTCCCCCAAGAGACCCAGTACTTC
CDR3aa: CASRSFPQETQYF

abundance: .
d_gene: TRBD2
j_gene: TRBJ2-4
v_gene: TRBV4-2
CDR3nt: TGTGCCAGCAGCCAAGGGGTAGCGGGAGAAAACATTCAGTACTTC
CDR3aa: CASSQGVAGENIQYF

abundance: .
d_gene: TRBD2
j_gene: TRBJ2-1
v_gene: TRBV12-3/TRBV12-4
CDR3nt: TGTGCCAGCAGGACTAGCGGGGGCAATGAGCAGTTCTTC
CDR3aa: CASRTSGGNEQFF

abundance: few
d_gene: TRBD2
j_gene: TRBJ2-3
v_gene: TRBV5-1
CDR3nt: TGCGCCAGCAGCCCAGCGGCGGGGGGGACTTCCACAGATACGCAGTATTTT
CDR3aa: CASSPAAGGTSTDTQYF

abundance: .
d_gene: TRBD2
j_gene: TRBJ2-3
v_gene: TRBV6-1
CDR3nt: TGTGCCAGCAGTGCCTTAGCGGGGGGCAAGGTAGATACGCAGTATTTT
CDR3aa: CASSALAGGKVDTQYF

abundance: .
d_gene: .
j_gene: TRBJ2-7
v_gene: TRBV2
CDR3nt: TGTGCCAGCCATCAGGGTTCCTACGAGCAGTACTTC
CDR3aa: CASHQGSYEQYF

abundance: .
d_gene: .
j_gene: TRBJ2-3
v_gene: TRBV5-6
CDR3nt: TGTGCCAGCAGCCGTGTAACTAGCACAGATACGCAGTATTTT
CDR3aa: CASSRVTSTDTQYF

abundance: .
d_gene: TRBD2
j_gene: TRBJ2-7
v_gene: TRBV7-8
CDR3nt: TGTGCCAGCAGCTCATCGGGACTAGCGGCCTACGAGCAGTACTTC
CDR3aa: CASSSSGLAAYEQYF

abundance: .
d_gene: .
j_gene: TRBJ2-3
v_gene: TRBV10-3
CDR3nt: TGTGCCATCAGTGAGGGGCAGGGCAACCCAGATACGCAGTATTTT
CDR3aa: CAISEGQGNPDTQYF

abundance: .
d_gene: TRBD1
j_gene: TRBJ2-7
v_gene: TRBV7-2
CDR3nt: TGTGCCAGCAGCTTAGGCGGGGACAGGGTCTACGAGCAGTACTTC
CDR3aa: CASSLGGDRVYEQYF

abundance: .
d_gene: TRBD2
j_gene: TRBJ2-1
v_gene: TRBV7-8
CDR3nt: TGTGCCAGCAGCTTAGAAAGGGCTAGCGGTTCCTACAATGAGCAGTTCTTC
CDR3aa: CASSLERASGSYNEQFF

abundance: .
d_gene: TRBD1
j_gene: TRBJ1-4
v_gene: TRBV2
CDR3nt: TGTGCCAGCACCGTGACAGGGGGCGGTGAAAAACTGTTTTTT
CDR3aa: CASTVTGGGEKLFF

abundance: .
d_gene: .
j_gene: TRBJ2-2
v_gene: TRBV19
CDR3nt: TGTGCCAGTAGTACATCCTGGGGGGCGAACACCGGGGAGCTGTTTTTT
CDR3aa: CASSTSWGANTGELFF

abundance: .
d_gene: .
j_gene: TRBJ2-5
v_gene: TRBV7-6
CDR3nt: TGTGCCAGCAGCCTCGGCCCGGCTGGGAGAGAGACCCAGTACTTC
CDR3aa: CASSLGPAGRETQYF

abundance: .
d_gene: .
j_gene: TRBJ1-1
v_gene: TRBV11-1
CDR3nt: TGTGCCAGCAGCTTAACTTCCAGGGCCACTGAAGCTTTCTTT
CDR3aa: CASSLTSRATEAFF

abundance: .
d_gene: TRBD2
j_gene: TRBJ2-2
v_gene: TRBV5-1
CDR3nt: TGCGCCAGCAGCCTGAAGCGGGAATTTGACACCGGGGAGCTGTTTTTT
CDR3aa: CASSLKREFDTGELFF

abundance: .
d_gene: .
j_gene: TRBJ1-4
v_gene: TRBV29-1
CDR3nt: TGCAGCGGGCGGACATTAGGCGAAAAACTGTTTTTT
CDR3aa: CSGRTLGEKLFF

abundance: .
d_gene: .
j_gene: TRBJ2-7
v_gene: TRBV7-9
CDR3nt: TGTGCCAGCAGCCGCGAAGGGGGTAGCTCCTACGAGCAGTACTTC
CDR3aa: CASSREGGSSYEQYF

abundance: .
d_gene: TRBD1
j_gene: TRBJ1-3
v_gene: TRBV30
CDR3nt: TGTGCCTGGGAGGGACAGGTGGCTGGAAACACCATATATTTT
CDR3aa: CAWEGQVAGNTIYF

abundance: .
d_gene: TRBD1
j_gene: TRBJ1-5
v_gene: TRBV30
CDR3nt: TGTGCCTGGAGTTTGGGGGCAGGGGGCCAGCCCCAGCATTTT
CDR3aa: CAWSLGAGGQPQHF

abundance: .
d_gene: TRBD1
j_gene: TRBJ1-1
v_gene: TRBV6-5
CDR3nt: TGTGCCAGCAGCGGTTCGGGACAGAGAGAAGCTTTCTTT
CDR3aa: CASSGSGQREAFF

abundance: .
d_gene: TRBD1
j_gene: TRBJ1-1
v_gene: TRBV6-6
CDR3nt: TGTGCCAGCAGGCAGGGGACAGGCCCACTGACTGAAGCTTTCTTT
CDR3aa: CASRQGTGPLTEAFF

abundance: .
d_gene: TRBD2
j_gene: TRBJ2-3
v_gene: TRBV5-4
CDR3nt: TGTGCCAGCAGCTTGGCTAGCGGCCCTAGCACAGATACGCAGTATTTT
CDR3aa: CASSLASGPSTDTQYF